This is a list of T cell receptor beta chains from one sample in a study of shared clonotypes between healthy human individuals. TCRdb's copy holds only in-frame clones and misses some; the assay was immunoSEQ multiplex PCR. The sample has approximately 650,000 clones, around 95% seen once. The sample consisted of naive CD8+ T cells sorted from blood. The receptors here all came from a woman in her twenties or thirties in good health. Each CDR3 is given without its conserved first and last residue. The order of the fields is V gene, J gene, CDR3 protein.

>TRBV28|TRBJ1-5
ASSPSSNQPQH
>TRBV6-6|TRBJ2-2
ASSQISVRGTGELF
>TRBV28|TRBJ1-3
ASSGPRGPGNTIY
>TRBV10-2|TRBJ2-7
ASSLDSRGLVPTYEQY
>TRBV7-9|TRBJ2-1
ASSLEGGPNNEQF
>TRBV13|TRBJ1-1
ASSLGPGGAF
>TRBV5-4|TRBJ1-1
ASSWDTMNTEAF
>TRBV7-9|TRBJ1-5
ASSSSLQGNQPQH
>TRBV5-6|TRBJ2-7
ASSLALLGDEQY
>TRBV10-2|TRBJ2-2
ASSETTNTGELF
>TRBV29-1|TRBJ2-7
SARAGVRYEQY
>TRBV5-6|TRBJ1-1
ASSSEGEAF
>TRBV29-1|TRBJ1-1
SDGDSMNTEAF
>TRBV11-2|TRBJ2-1
ASSLVAEGQF
>TRBV27|TRBJ2-7
ASSLFAGGYEQY
>TRBV28|TRBJ1-1
ASTSAGATEAF
>TRBV7-9|TRBJ2-7
ASSVGQTYEQY
>TRBV27|TRBJ2-7
ASSVLRGSPYEQY
>TRBV28|TRBJ1-5
ASRDDGSNQPQH
>TRBV28|TRBJ2-1
ASSLGRRPFSHEQF
>TRBV27|TRBJ1-2
ASRTTGAVNGYT
>TRBV28|TRBJ2-1
ASSTGLDHEQF
>TRBV15|TRBJ2-1
ATSRDKSEGGRARYNEQF
>TRBV7-9|TRBJ2-3
ASSPQVYRGLDTQY
>TRBV19|TRBJ1-2
ASGWGTAYGYT
>TRBV28|TRBJ1-3
ASSSGGSGNTIY
>TRBV19|TRBJ2-3
ASSPLAGLGDTQY
>TRBV27|TRBJ1-1
ASSYARGRAEAF
>TRBV7-6|TRBJ2-7
ASSLTTGDEQY
>TRBV28|TRBJ2-2
ASSVLAGPPGELF
>TRBV5-1|TRBJ1-2
ASTGTVDYGYT
>TRBV5-1|TRBJ2-3
ASSLLMERHTQY
>TRBV28|TRBJ2-7
ASSSSPGKSSYEQY
>TRBV7-9|TRBJ2-1
ASSLPRYNEQF
>TRBV5-4|TRBJ2-7
ASSSLSGGTYEQY
>TRBV2|TRBJ2-2
ASSQLGETLAGGSSGELF
>TRBV28|TRBJ1-3
ASSLFFSSSGNTIY
>TRBV6-1|TRBJ2-2
ASSGLAGGTGELF
>TRBV5-1|TRBJ2-3
ASSSGTADTDTQY
>TRBV4-2|TRBJ1-4
ASSQNLGQPATNEKLF
>TRBV1|TRBJ1-5
TSSQDILVWQGNQPQH
>TRBV11-2|TRBJ1-3
ASSLVAVGNTIY
>TRBV6-4|TRBJ2-2
ASSEAGGTGELF
>TRBV29-1|TRBJ1-2
SVEGADRGDYGYT
>TRBV28|TRBJ2-1
VPKNNEQF
>TRBV29-1|TRBJ2-2
SVDLGQGSGELF
>TRBV19|TRBJ2-7
ASSTADRGRTYEQY
>TRBV7-6|TRBJ1-6
ASSPTDRNYNSPLH
>TRBV19|TRBJ2-7
ASSTGQGTFYEQY
>TRBV4-1|TRBJ2-1
ASQNRDRGNEQF
>TRBV28|-
ASSFGRPGYEQY
>TRBV5-1|TRBJ2-1
ASSFGGTPPYNEQF
>TRBV5-6|TRBJ1-1
ASSFRGGDENTEAF